This T cell receptor beta chain was obtained from a study of beta chain features in type 1 diabetes. CDR3 length: 14 amino acids. Germline V gives CDR1 SEHNR, CDR2 FQNEAQ (reference sequence). V dropped 3 bases and J dropped 3 bases, with 11 bases sitting between them. This clone was found a few times. Every isolated RNA sample was fully reverse transcribed, so sequencing captured expressed TCRB transcripts. Libraries were prepared by immunoSEQ multiplex PCR; TCRdb keeps only in-frame clonotypes and omits some of them. Of fewer than 350,000 clones in the sample, 20% were seen once. J is TRBJ2-5 and V is TRBV7-9; a possible D gene is TRBD1 (6 bases). The origin of this receptor is a woman between 18 and 30 years old in good health. The sequencing input was naive CD4+ T cells from blood. This CDR3 is CASSFRGGEETQYF. DNA for the CDR3: TGTGCCAGCAGCTTCAGGGGCGGAGAAGAGACCCAGTACTTC.